The rows below give T cell receptor beta chains drawn from one sample of a study of beta chain features in type 1 diabetes. Sequencing used immunoSEQ multiplex PCR; TCRdb keeps in-frame clones, though not all of them. The sample records 300,000 to 450,000 clones, around 12% being singletons. The sequencing sample was made of naive CD4+ T cells from blood. These receptors all stem from a woman younger than 30 with type 1 diabetes. Each CDR3 is given with its conserved first and last residue. A D gene is named only where the DNA matches it firmly. For some rows the clone size is stated as once, few or many, or as a class when expanded; others skip it.

J gene | clone size | V gene | D gene | CDR3 length | CDR3 protein | CDR3 DNA
TRBJ2-7 | NA | TRBV18 | NA | 14 | CASSHEEPNYEQYF | TGTGCCAGCTCCCACGAAGAGCCCAACTACGAGCAGTACTTC
TRBJ2-3 | NA | TRBV29-1 | NA | 15 | CSAFLARDGTDTQYF | TGCAGCGCCTTTCTAGCGAGAGATGGCACAGATACGCAGTATTTT
TRBJ2-3 | NA | TRBV9 | TRBD2 | 17 | CASSVAGDYRYTDTQYF | TGTGCCAGCAGCGTAGCTGGGGACTACCGCTACACAGATACGCAGTATTTT
TRBJ1-3 | NA | TRBV18 | NA | 14 | CASLGQLSGNTIYF | TGTGCCAGCCTAGGACAGCTCTCTGGAAACACCATATATTTT
TRBJ1-1 | NA | TRBV9 | NA | 16 | CASSVGGPYMNTEAFF | TGTGCCAGCAGCGTAGGAGGGCCCTACATGAACACTGAAGCTTTCTTT
TRBJ2-7 | few | TRBV5-4 | NA | 14 | CASSLGTPSYEQYF | TGTGCCAGCAGCTTGGGGACACCCAGCTACGAGCAGTACTTC
TRBJ1-1 | NA | TRBV4-1 | NA | 14 | CASSQPWGHSEAFF | TGCGCCAGCAGCCAACCGTGGGGACATTCTGAAGCTTTCTTT
TRBJ1-1 | once | TRBV7-2 | TRBD1 | 16 | CASSLYGQGAATEAFF | TGTGCCAGCAGCCTCTATGGGCAGGGGGCGGCAACTGAAGCTTTCTTT
TRBJ1-1 | NA | TRBV5-4 | NA | 14 | CASSLGQGITEAFF | TGTGCCAGCAGCTTGGGGCAGGGGATAACTGAAGCTTTCTTT
TRBJ2-3 | few | TRBV7-3 | TRBD2 | 16 | CASSPMAGASTDTQYF | TGTGCCAGCAGCCCCATGGCGGGAGCCTCCACAGATACGCAGTATTTT
TRBJ2-7 | few | TRBV19 | NA | 13 | CASSGTGLYEQYF | TGTGCCAGTAGCGGGACGGGACTCTACGAGCAGTACTTC
TRBJ2-1 | few | TRBV7-3 | TRBD2 | 15 | CASSRSGSSYNEQFF | TGTGCCAGCAGCCGTAGCGGGAGCTCCTACAATGAGCAGTTCTTC
TRBJ1-1 | few | TRBV6-1 | NA | 13 | CASSELVNTEAFF | TGTGCCAGCAGTGAGTTAGTCAACACTGAAGCTTTCTTT
TRBJ2-4 | NA | TRBV13 | TRBD1 | 17 | CASSLGLGQGAKNIQYF | TGTGCCAGCAGCTTAGGCCTCGGACAGGGAGCCAAAAACATTCAGTACTTC
TRBJ2-3 | NA | TRBV2 | NA | 15 | CASKSGWPGTDTQYF | TGTGCCAGCAAATCGGGGTGGCCCGGCACAGATACGCAGTATTTT
TRBJ2-7 | NA | TRBV5-4 | NA | 15 | CASSLGPGYPYEQYF | TGTGCCAGCAGCTTGGGCCCAGGGTATCCCTACGAGCAGTACTTC
TRBJ1-2 | NA | TRBV7-9 | NA | 15 | CASSLEAGISYGYTF | TGTGCCAGCAGCTTAGAGGCAGGAATAAGTTATGGCTACACCTTC
TRBJ2-5 | NA | TRBV15 | NA | 14 | CATSVGGTQETQYF | TGTGCCACCAGCGTAGGAGGGACCCAAGAGACCCAGTACTTC
TRBJ2-2 | few | TRBV5-1 | NA | 16 | CASSPPGVSNTGELFF | TGCGCCAGCAGCCCCCCAGGGGTTTCGAACACCGGGGAGCTGTTTTTT
TRBJ2-1 | few | TRBV20-1 | NA | 11 | CSASVYNEQFF | TGCAGTGCTAGCGTCTACAATGAGCAGTTCTTC
TRBJ1-1 | NA | TRBV5-6 | NA | 11 | CASSLDREAFF | TGTGCCAGCAGCTTGGACAGGGAAGCTTTCTTT
TRBJ1-2 | few | TRBV5-4 | NA | 15 | CASSFKTGPSGGYTF | TGTGCCAGCAGCTTCAAGACAGGCCCCAGCGGTGGCTACACCTTC
TRBJ2-6 | NA | TRBV19 | NA | 12 | CATTSGANVLTF | TGTGCCACCACTTCTGGGGCCAACGTCCTGACTTTC
TRBJ1-1 | few | TRBV2 | NA | 15 | CASSGSGARNTEAFF | TGTGCCAGCAGTGGGTCCGGAGCCAGGAACACTGAAGCTTTCTTT
TRBJ2-7 | few | TRBV15 | TRBD2 | 16 | CATSRVRASGSYEQYF | TGTGCCACCAGCAGAGTTCGGGCTAGCGGCTCCTACGAGCAGTACTTC
TRBJ2-5 | few | TRBV9 | NA | 13 | CASSVAGQETQYF | TGTGCCAGCAGCGTAGCGGGGCAAGAGACCCAGTACTTC
TRBJ2-7 | NA | TRBV7-2 | TRBD2 | 12 | CASSFSTSGPYF | TGTGCCAGCAGCTTCTCGACTAGCGGGCCGTACTTC
TRBJ1-2 | few | TRBV5-1 | TRBD1 | 14 | CASKGDRAGYGYTF | TGCGCCAGCAAAGGGGACAGGGCCGGCTATGGCTACACCTTC
TRBJ2-7 | NA | TRBV18 | NA | 16 | CASSPAGGTETYEQYF | TGTGCCAGCTCGCCCGCAGGAGGGACAGAAACCTACGAGCAGTACTTC
TRBJ1-5 | few | TRBV5-6 | TRBD1 | 16 | CASSLRGQYSNQPQHF | TGTGCCAGCAGCCTGAGGGGACAGTATAGCAATCAGCCCCAGCATTTT
TRBJ2-5 | few | TRBV25-1 | NA | 12 | CASSDGGETQYF | TGTGCCAGCAGTGACGGGGGAGAGACCCAGTACTTC
TRBJ2-1 | few | TRBV28 | NA | 17 | CASSLTLGTRQTGEQFF | TGTGCCAGCAGTTTAACCCTAGGGACACGCCAGACGGGTGAGCAGTTCTTC
TRBJ2-7 | few | TRBV7-9 | NA | 14 | CASSSRATTYEQYF | TGTGCCAGCAGCTCGCGGGCCACCACCTACGAGCAGTACTTC
TRBJ2-1 | NA | TRBV7-8 | NA | 12 | CASRSGYNEQFF | TGTGCCAGTCGTAGCGGATACAATGAGCAGTTCTTC
TRBJ1-5 | NA | TRBV4-3 | NA | 17 | CASSQGGGSYSNQPQHF | TGCGCCAGCAGCCAAGGGGGGGGATCCTATAGCAATCAGCCCCAGCATTTT
TRBJ1-1 | few | TRBV28 | NA | 10 | CASCGTEAFF | TGTGCCAGCTGCGGCACTGAAGCTTTCTTT
TRBJ2-3 | few | TRBV18 | NA | 15 | CASSRVGDSADTQYF | TGTGCCAGCTCACGAGTCGGGGATAGTGCAGATACGCAGTATTTT
TRBJ1-4 | NA | TRBV7-9 | NA | 14 | CASTPFQSNEKLFF | TGTGCCAGCACCCCATTCCAGTCTAATGAAAAACTGTTTTTT
TRBJ2-1 | NA | TRBV21-1 | NA | 12 | CASSGRTHEQFF | TGTGCCAGCAGCGGCCGGACTCACGAGCAGTTCTTC
TRBJ2-7 | few | TRBV19 | NA | 12 | CASSSTAYEQYF | TGTGCCAGTAGTTCGACAGCGTACGAGCAGTACTTC
TRBJ1-2 | NA | TRBV5-6 | NA | 14 | CASRMAGAGYGYTF | TGTGCCAGCCGCATGGCAGGGGCTGGCTATGGCTACACCTTC
TRBJ2-3 | few | TRBV7-2 | NA | 13 | CASSFRRGDTQYF | TGTGCCAGCAGCTTTCGACGGGGGGATACGCAGTATTTT
TRBJ2-4 | NA | TRBV29-1 | NA | 16 | CSVSRVAGLPENIQYF | TGCAGCGTCTCCCGGGTGGCAGGGCTGCCGGAGAACATTCAGTACTTC
TRBJ1-1 | few | TRBV27 | NA | 13 | CASRLDRRTEAFF | TGTGCCAGCAGGCTCGACAGGAGAACTGAAGCTTTCTTT
TRBJ2-3 | NA | TRBV29-1 | TRBD1 | 13 | CSVFGQGTDTQYF | TGCAGCGTTTTTGGACAGGGCACAGATACGCAGTATTTT
TRBJ1-2 | NA | TRBV6-6 | TRBD1 | 13 | CASREGQGVGYTF | TGTGCCAGCAGAGAGGGACAGGGAGTTGGCTACACCTTC
TRBJ2-2 | few | TRBV5-4 | NA | 14 | CASSLGLYTGELFF | TGTGCCAGCAGCTTGGGACTCTACACCGGGGAGCTGTTTTTT
TRBJ2-3 | few | TRBV7-9 | TRBD2 | 16 | CASSGTSGSWADTQYF | TGTGCCAGCAGCGGGACTAGCGGGAGCTGGGCAGATACGCAGTATTTT
TRBJ1-1 | few | TRBV6-1 | NA | 14 | CASSELRDYTEAFF | TGTGCCAGCAGTGAATTGCGGGACTACACTGAAGCTTTCTTT
TRBJ1-5 | NA | TRBV19 | NA | 14 | CASSRQNSNQPQHF | TGTGCCAGTAGTAGACAGAATAGCAATCAGCCCCAGCATTTT
TRBJ1-6 | NA | TRBV14 | NA | 15 | CASSQDPGAGSPLHF | TGTGCCAGCAGCCAAGATCCAGGGGCTGGTTCACCCCTCCACTTT
TRBJ2-3 | few | TRBV27 | TRBD1 | 15 | CASRTDRLIGDTQYF | TGTGCCAGCAGGACGGACAGGTTGATTGGAGATACGCAGTATTTT
TRBJ2-5 | few | TRBV28 | NA | 12 | CASFGGQETQYF | TGTGCCAGTTTCGGCGGACAAGAGACCCAGTACTTC
TRBJ2-3 | few | TRBV19 | NA | 14 | CASRRTGSTDTQYF | TGTGCCAGTAGGAGGACGGGAAGCACAGATACGCAGTATTTT